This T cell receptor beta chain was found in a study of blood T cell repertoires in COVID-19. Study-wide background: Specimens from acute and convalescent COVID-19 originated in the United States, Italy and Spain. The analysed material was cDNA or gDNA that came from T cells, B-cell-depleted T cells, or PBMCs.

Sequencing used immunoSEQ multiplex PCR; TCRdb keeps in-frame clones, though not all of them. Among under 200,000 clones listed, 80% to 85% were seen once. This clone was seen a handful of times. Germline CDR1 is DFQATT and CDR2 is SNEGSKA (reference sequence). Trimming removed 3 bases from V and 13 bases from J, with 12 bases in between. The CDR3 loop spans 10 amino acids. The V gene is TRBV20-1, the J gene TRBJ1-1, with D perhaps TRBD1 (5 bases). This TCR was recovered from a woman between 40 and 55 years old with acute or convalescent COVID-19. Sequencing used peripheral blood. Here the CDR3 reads CSARDNRNFF. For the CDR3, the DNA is TGCAGTGCTAGGGACAACAGGAATTTCTTT.